The 26 T cell receptor beta chains listed next were all sequenced from one sample in a study of metastatic and nonmetastatic thyroid tumors. TCRdb recomputed clones from the PCR reads via MiXCR. The table has approximately 26,000 clones, roughly 13% seen once. All patients were treatment-naive before thyroid surgery. Sequenced sample: blood. The receptors originated from a female donor with papillary thyroid cancer or a benign thyroid nodule (not recorded which). Some clones in this sample may be carry-over from other donors' samples.

This clone is deemed medium-sized. The gene calls are TRBV20-1 and TRBJ1-6, with TRBD1 as a possible D gene (5 bases). The CDR3 is 16 residues long. Germline V gene data show CDR1 as DFQATT and CDR2 as SNEGSKA (reference sequence). Deletions cut 2 bases from V and 4 bases from J, with 15 bases between. The CDR3 bases are TGCAGTGCTAGATTAGGGTCAGGGCTTTATAATTCACCCCTCCACTTT. Its protein product is CSARLGSGLYNSPLHF.

This clone was detected many times. This sequence joins TRBV6-5 and TRBJ2-5, with 7 bases matching TRBD2. The CDR3 extends over 14 amino acids. Germline CDR1 and CDR2: MNHEY and SVGAGI. The V segment lost 2 bases and the J segment 4 bases; nucleotides outside the gene matches: 4. The CDR3 DNA sequence: TGTGCCAGCAGTTACGGCCCGGGGGGAGAGACCCAGTACTTC. It yields the protein CASSYGPGGETQYF.

This clone appeared many times. V is TRBV20-1 and J is TRBJ2-7; the D gene could be TRBD1 or TRBD2 (5 bases each). Per the germline V gene, CDR1 is DFQATT and CDR2 is SNEGSKA (reference sequence). The CDR3 loop spans 13 amino acids. The V and J ends lost 1 base and 4 bases respectively, with 11 bases between them. This CDR3 reads CSARGGTGYEQYF. Written as DNA, the CDR3 is TGCAGTGCTAGAGGGGGGACGGGGTACGAGCAGTACTTC.

This clone was found a few times. This rearrangement joins TRBV6-1 to TRBJ1-2; D uncertain. The CDR3 is 13 amino acids. CDR1 is MNHNS and CDR2 is SASEGT in the germline V gene. With 3 bases removed from V and 3 bases from J, the gap between germline ends came to 8 bases. The CDR3 protein is CASSDERHYGYTF. The CDR3 bases are TGTGCCAGCAGTGATGAGAGACACTATGGCTACACCTTC.

This clone has ten or more counts. The V gene is TRBV6-1, the J gene TRBJ1-5, with a tentative D call TRBD1 (5 bases). The V gene lost 5 bases and the J gene lost 5 bases, with 19 bases spanning the gap. Germline CDR1 MNHNS, CDR2 SASEGT. The CDR3 runs to 16 residues. The CDR3 DNA is TGTGCCAGCAGTTCGGGGGGGGGGGAGCGCGATCAGCCCCAGCATTTT. It encodes CASSSGGGERDQPQHF.

V is TRBV28 and J is TRBJ2-1; 10 bases fit TRBD2. CDR1 and CDR2 from the germline V gene are MDHEN and SYDVKM. The CDR3 is made up of 18 amino acids. With 2 bases clipped from V and 7 bases from J, the junction kept 14 bases outside the gene matches. The CDR3 DNA is TGTGCCAGCAGTTTAGGAGTGGAAGCGGGAGGGCCGATTAATGAGCAGTTCTTC. This sequence encodes CASSLGVEAGGPINEQFF.

This clone was picked up many times. This rearrangement joins TRBV20-1 to TRBJ1-2, with D perhaps matching TRBD1 (5 bases). This CDR3 spans 13 amino acids. The germline V and J ends were trimmed by 6 bases and 7 bases, with 18 bases remaining between them. CDR1 is DFQATT and CDR2 is SNEGSKA in the germline V gene (reference sequence). The CDR3 DNA is TGCAGTGCCCCGTGGTACGGGACTGCTGGCTACACCTTC. Its translation is CSAPWYGTAGYTF.

This clone was seen at least ten times. V and J are TRBV4-2 and TRBJ1-2; maybe TRBD1 (6 bases). Trimming left V 3 bases short and J 4 bases short, with 12 bases between. The CDR3 is 14 amino acids. The germline gives CDR1 LGHNA, CDR2 YNFKEQ. The CDR3 region has the DNA TGTGCCAGCAGCCAGGGGGCCGATTCCTATGGCTACACCTTC. The encoded protein is CASSQGADSYGYTF.

This clone was observed at least ten times. The CDR3 coding sequence is TGTGCCAGCAGCCCAGGCGGAGTGGGGGTTACTGGCTACACCTTC. It yields the protein CASSPGGVGVTGYTF. V gene TRBV7-3 combines with J gene TRBJ1-2; tentatively, D is TRBD1 (5 bases). V shed 5 bases and J shed 7 bases, with 20 bases lying between them. CDR1 and CDR2 from the germline V gene are SGHTA and FQGTGA. The CDR3 covers 15 residues.

The sample holds many counts of this clone. This sequence joins TRBV20-1 and TRBJ1-2, with a tentative D call TRBD1 (5 bases). Germline V gene sequence: CDR1 DFQATT, CDR2 SNEGSKA (reference sequence). Trimming removed 1 base at V and 4 bases at J, with 13 bases between. The CDR3 length is 14 residues. The CDR3 here is CSARGGEGSYGYTF. The CDR3, as DNA: TGCAGTGCTAGAGGAGGGGAAGGGAGCTATGGCTACACCTTC.

This sequence joins TRBV7-9 and TRBJ2-7, with D possibly TRBD2 on 5 matching bases. The CDR3 is 13 amino acids. The germline V and J ends were trimmed by 5 bases and 6 bases, with 14 bases remaining between them. Germline V gene sequence: CDR1 SEHNR, CDR2 FQNEAQ (reference sequence). The CDR3 loop is CASSRRLSGEQYF. CDR3 coding DNA: TGTGCCAGCAGCCGGCGACTATCTGGCGAGCAGTACTTC.

This clone was seen many times. The rearrangement joins TRBV18 to TRBJ2-2; the match to TRBD2 covers 12 bases. Germline V lookup: CDR1 KGHSH, CDR2 LQKENI. The V gene end was trimmed by 6 bases and the J gene end by 5 bases; junction bases not matched to a gene: 4. There are 15 residues in the CDR3. The CDR3 loop is CASSPGTSGTGELFF. In DNA form, the CDR3 reads TGTGCCAGCTCCCCCGGGACTAGCGGGACCGGGGAGCTGTTTTTT. The full variable domain, completed using reference TRBV18 and TRBJ2-2, is NAGVMQNPRHLVRRRGQEARLRCSPMKGHSHVYWYRQLPEEGLKFMVYLQKENIIDESGMPKERFSAEFPKEGPSILRIQQVVRGDSAAYFCASSPGTSGTGELFFGEGSRLTVL.

The V call is TRBV30, the J call TRBJ2-7; tentatively, D is TRBD2 (6 bases). The CDR3 extends over 14 amino acids. Trimming removed 5 bases at V and 3 bases at J, with 17 bases between. The germline V gene encodes CDR1 GTSNPN and CDR2 SVGIG (reference sequence). DNA of the CDR3: TGTGCCTGGCGTCTCGGGAGCTCTCTCTACGAGCAGTACTTC. Amino acids: CAWRLGSSLYEQYF. The full variable domain, in which reference TRBV30 and TRBJ2-7 provide the parts outside the CDR3, is SQTIHQWPATLVQPVGSPLSLECTVEGTSNPNLYWYRQAAGRGLQLLFYSVGIGQISSEVPQNLSASRPQDRQFILSSKKLLLSDSGFYLCAWRLGSSLYEQYFGPGTRLTVT.

The rearrangement links TRBV6-5 to TRBJ1-1; D is unclear. The CDR3 has 13 residues. Germline V gene lookup returns CDR1 MNHEY and CDR2 SVGAGI. Trimming removed 4 bases from V and 1 base from J, with 7 bases in between. CDR3 loop: CASSLRENTEAFF. The CDR3 DNA is TGTGCCAGCAGTTTAAGGGAGAACACTGAAGCTTTCTTT.

Many counts were recorded for this clone. V usage is TRBV6-2 or TRBV6-3 and J usage is TRBJ2-7, with 13 positions matching TRBD2. The CDR3 spans 15 residues. Germline V gene lookup returns CDR1 MNHEY and CDR2 SVGEGT. V shed 2 bases and J 7 bases; nucleotides not matched to a gene: 5. In DNA, the CDR3 is TGTGCCAGCAGTTACATCGGACTAGCGGGAGATGAGCAGTACTTC. Translating gives CASSYIGLAGDEQYF.

This clone was counted ten times or more. V and J are TRBV6-1 and TRBJ1-1; D is unclear. V dropped 1 base and J dropped 2 bases, with 8 bases sitting between them. Germline CDR1 and CDR2: MNHNS and SASEGT. The CDR3 totals 14 residues. CDR3 in DNA: TGTGCCAGCAGTGAAGGGCGGTTTAACACTGAAGCTTTCTTT. It is translated as CASSEGRFNTEAFF.

This CDR3 is CSASGQGTHGEQYF. In DNA form, the CDR3 reads TGCAGTGCCTCGGGTCAAGGGACCCACGGCGAGCAGTACTTC. The chain carries TRBV20-1 and TRBJ2-7; D is tentatively TRBD1 or TRBD2 (5 bases each). Germline loops: CDR1 DFQATT, CDR2 SNEGSKA (reference sequence). This CDR3 comprises 14 residues. The V end was cut by 6 bases, the J end by 6 bases, with 21 bases between.

This clone was counted ten times or more. The chain couples TRBV7-9 to TRBJ2-1, with 7 bases identical to TRBD2. The V and J ends lost 2 bases and 5 bases, in that order; junction bases with no gene match: 12. This CDR3 contains 17 residues. The germline gives CDR1 SEHNR, CDR2 FQNEAQ (reference sequence). For the CDR3, the DNA is TGTGCCAGCAGCTTACCACGACTAGCTGGAGCGGACAATGAGCAGTTCTTC. Encoded protein: CASSLPRLAGADNEQFF.

This clone was seen many times. This chain connects TRBV14 to TRBJ1-6; TRBD1 is a possible D gene (6 bases). Per germline, CDR1 SGHDN and CDR2 FVKESK. The CDR3 contains 13 residues. Trimming removed 4 bases from V and 9 bases from J, with 10 bases in between. CDR3: CASSPRGLSPLHF. CDR3 DNA: TGTGCCAGCAGCCCCCGGGGGCTTTCACCCCTCCACTTT. The variable domain in full, with the rest retrieved from reference TRBV14 and TRBJ1-6, is EAGVTQFPSHSVIEKGQTVTLRCDPISGHDNLYWYRRVMGKEIKFLLHFVKESKQDESGMPNNRFLAERTGGTYSTLKVQPAELEDSGVYFCASSPRGLSPLHFGNGTRLTVT.

This clone is medium-sized. The rearrangement uses TRBV20-1 and TRBJ2-7, with 7 bases identical to TRBD2. The CDR3 is 14 amino acids. The J segment lost 6 bases and the V segment lost 0 bases, leaving 8 bases of the junction unmatched. Germline V gives CDR1 DFQATT, CDR2 SNEGSKA (reference sequence). CDR3 protein: CSARETAGLGEQYF. The CDR3 coding sequence is TGCAGTGCTAGAGAAACAGCGGGATTAGGCGAGCAGTACTTC.

This clone was recorded many times. This rearrangement joins TRBV7-3 to TRBJ2-7, with TRBD2 identical over 7 bases. The ends lost 5 bases at V and 3 bases at J; junction bases unmatched: 10. The CDR3 extends over 15 amino acids. Per the germline V gene, CDR1 is SGHTA and CDR2 is FQGTGA. This chain's CDR3 is CASSPGEGLYYEQYF. The CDR3 DNA reads TGTGCCAGCAGCCCCGGGGAGGGACTCTACTACGAGCAGTACTTC.

This clone was found many times. As the CDR3 is not closed by the conserved phenylalanine or tryptophan, this likely results from a read error. Other DNA sequences of this sample code for an identical CDR3. V usage is TRBV5-1 and J usage is TRBJ2-1; 11 bases are a match to TRBD2. The CDR3 is 16 amino acids. Germline CDR1 is SGHRS and CDR2 is YFSETQ. Here the CDR3 reads CASRLVPGTSGREQFL. The CDR3 nucleotides are TGCGCCAGCAGATTGGTCCCCGGGACTAGCGGACGCGAGCAGTTCCTC.

This clone occurred many times. The gene calls are TRBV28 and TRBJ2-3, with 7 bases matching TRBD1. J was trimmed by 2 bases and V by 6 bases; bases with no gene match: 8. There are 15 residues in the CDR3. Germline lookup yields CDR1 MDHEN and CDR2 SYDVKM. The CDR3 loop reads CASRHGQAVTDTQYF. In nucleotides, the CDR3 is TGTGCCAGCAGACACGGACAGGCCGTCACAGATACGCAGTATTTT.

A remark on this clone: Sequence at one end of the junction differs from germline and may be a read error. The chain employs TRBV20-1 and TRBJ1-6, with 10 positions matching TRBD1. Germline CDR1 is DFQATT and CDR2 is SNEGSKA (reference sequence). This CDR3 region has 13 residues. The CDR3 nucleotides read TGCAGCTCCCGACAGGGGGCAAATCAACCCCTCAACTTT. Its translation is CSSRQGANQPLNF.

The chain joins TRBV5-1 to TRBJ1-2; D might be TRBD1 (5 bases). The germline gives CDR1 SGHRS, CDR2 YFSETQ. V gave up 1 base and J gave up 6 bases, with 10 bases separating them. This CDR3 comprises 13 residues. The CDR3 region has the DNA TGCGCCAGCAGCTTGTTAGGGACGGATGGCTACACCTTC. Encoded protein: CASSLLGTDGYTF.

Notes on this clone: A much larger clone sits a single nucleotide away, making a read error possible. The V gene is TRBV29-1, the J gene TRBJ2-7; the D is unclear. The CDR3 contains 12 residues. The germline V and J ends were trimmed by 4 bases and 9 bases, with 16 bases remaining between them. Looked up from germline, CDR1 is SQVTM and CDR2 is ANQGSEA. The CDR3 protein is CSVGRQLNGQYF. CDR3 sequence (DNA): TGCAGCGTTGGGAGACAACTCAACGGGCAGTACTTC.